The 30 T cell receptor beta chains listed next were all sequenced from one sample in a study of blood T cell repertoires in COVID-19. Libraries were prepared by immunoSEQ multiplex PCR; TCRdb keeps only in-frame clonotypes and omits some of them. This table has about 82,000 clones, approximately 82% appearing once. The sample taken for sequencing was peripheral blood. The receptors shown here come from a woman aged 55-70 years with acute or convalescent COVID-19.

The chain couples TRBV6-6 to TRBJ2-1; 12 nucleotides agree with TRBD2. The length of the CDR3 is 21 residues. Germline values: CDR1 MNHNY, CDR2 SVGAGI (reference sequence). The V segment lost 6 bases and the J segment 6 bases; nucleotides outside the gene matches: 24. The CDR3 sequence: CASSRAYSSGLAGQRSNEQFF. The DNA for the CDR3 is TGTGCCAGCAGCCGAGCGTACTCCTCGGGACTAGCGGGTCAAAGGTCCAATGAGCAGTTCTTC.

V gene TRBV7-8 combines with J gene TRBJ2-2; D remains unclear. Per the germline V gene, CDR1 is SGHVS and CDR2 is FQNEAQ. Trimming took 2 bases from V and 0 from J, leaving 10 bases between them. CDR3 size: 16 residues. The CDR3 here is CASSLSGNANTGELFF. CDR3 nucleotide sequence: TGTGCCAGCAGCTTATCGGGTAACGCGAACACCGGGGAGCTGTTTTTT.

This rearrangement joins TRBV7-2 to TRBJ1-2; the D is unclear. The ends were cut back, 5 bases at V and 7 bases at J, with 11 bases in the middle. Germline CDR1 SGHTA, CDR2 FQGNSA. The CDR3 loop spans 12 amino acids. CDR3 protein: CASSLDTPGYTF. For the CDR3, the DNA is TGTGCCAGCAGCCTAGACACACCTGGCTACACCTTC.

The J gene is TRBJ2-1, the V gene TRBV19; TRBD2 aligns across 8 bases. Germline-derived CDR1 and CDR2 are LNHDA and SQIVND (reference sequence). V gave up 5 bases and J gave up 8 bases; unmatched junction bases: 11. The CDR3 loop spans 15 amino acids. CDR3 in amino acids: CASSSFAGGMDEQFF. CDR3 DNA: TGTGCCAGTAGTTCCTTTGCGGGGGGAATGGATGAGCAGTTCTTC.

The V gene is TRBV10-2, the J gene TRBJ1-2; TRBD1 agrees at 8 bases. The CDR3 totals 13 residues. Per germline, CDR1 WSHSY and CDR2 SAAADI. J was trimmed by 4 bases and V by 7 bases; bases with no gene match: 5. The CDR3 here is CASTTDRGYGYTF. The CDR3 DNA sequence: TGCGCCAGCACCACCGACAGGGGCTATGGCTACACCTTC.

The chain combines TRBV9 with TRBJ1-5; tentative D call: TRBD1 (6 bases). The CDR3 contains 16 residues. CDR1 and CDR2 (germline): SGDLS, YYNGEE. Deletions cut 4 bases from V and 5 bases from J, with 19 bases between. The CDR3 DNA reads as TGTGCCAGCAGCAATGGACAGTCCGGCGAGTATCAGCCCCAGCATTTT. Amino acid sequence: CASSNGQSGEYQPQHF.

V usage is TRBV2 and J usage is TRBJ2-5; maybe TRBD1 (6 bases). Between the trimmed V and J ends, which lost 5 bases and 5 bases, there was a span of 12 bases. This CDR3 has 13 amino acids. The germline V gene has CDR1 SNHLY and CDR2 FYNNEI. This chain's CDR3 is CASSPGGAETQYF. The DNA of the CDR3 is TGTGCCAGCAGTCCTGGGGGCGCGGAGACCCAGTACTTC.

The rearrangement uses TRBV7-2 and TRBJ1-3; no reliable D call. The V end lost 1 base, the J end lost 0 bases, and 7 bases lay between the germline ends. This CDR3 region has 15 residues. Germline-derived CDR1 and CDR2 are SGHTA and FQGNSA. The CDR3 loop reads CASSLDSFSGNTIYF. The DNA for the CDR3 is TGTGCCAGCAGCTTAGACTCCTTCTCTGGAAACACCATATATTTT.

The chain employs TRBV5-6 and TRBJ1-2, with D tentatively TRBD1 (6 bases). The germline CDR1 and CDR2 sequences are SGHDT and YYEEEE. V lost 4 bases and J 8 bases, leaving 12 bases between the germline ends. The CDR3 is 12 amino acids. The DNA for the CDR3 is TGTGCCAGCAGCCTTCCCACAGGGGGCTACACCTTC. Amino acid sequence: CASSLPTGGYTF.

The chain carries TRBV7-2 and TRBJ2-7, with 12 bases matching TRBD1. The CDR3 has 18 residues. With 5 bases clipped from V and 3 bases from J, the junction kept 14 bases outside the gene matches. Germline V lookup: CDR1 SGHTA, CDR2 FQGNSA. CDR3 loop: CASSPGQGARIEHYEQYF. DNA of the CDR3: TGTGCCAGCAGCCCGGGACAGGGGGCGCGGATCGAGCACTACGAGCAGTACTTC.

This sequence joins TRBV18 and TRBJ1-2; possibly TRBD1 for D (5 bases). V was cut by 2 bases and J by 10 bases, with 17 bases left in between. Per germline, CDR1 KGHSH and CDR2 LQKENI. This CDR3 region has 14 residues. The DNA of the CDR3 is TGTGCCAGCTCACCATCGGCATGGGGCAATGTCTACACCTTC. This encodes CASSPSAWGNVYTF.

J is TRBJ2-3 and V is TRBV2; 11 nucleotides line up with TRBD1. This CDR3 is built from 15 residues. Germline V gives CDR1 SNHLY, CDR2 FYNNEI. With V trimmed by 7 bases and J by 5 bases, 8 bases remained unmatched. The DNA for the CDR3 is TGTGCCAGCACCGGGACAGGGGGGGATTTAGATACGCAGTATTTT. Its translation: CASTGTGGDLDTQYF.

The rearrangement links TRBV5-1 to TRBJ2-1; D uncertain. Germline assignment: CDR1 SGHRS and CDR2 YFSETQ. The CDR3 is 15 amino acids. Trimming cost V 4 bases and J 8 bases, with 19 bases left between them. CDR3 loop: CASSLQPSRFDEQFF. The CDR3 DNA sequence: TGCGCCAGCAGCCTGCAACCTTCTAGATTCGATGAGCAGTTCTTC.

This chain joins TRBV5-4 and TRBJ2-5; D is possibly TRBD1 (6 bases). This CDR3 spans 15 amino acids. The V end lost 2 bases, the J end lost 2 bases, and 13 bases lay between the germline ends. Germline CDR1 SGHNT, CDR2 YYREEE (reference sequence). The CDR3 region is CASSFNRVLQETQYF. The CDR3, as DNA: TGTGCCAGCAGCTTTAACAGGGTTTTGCAAGAGACCCAGTACTTC.

This clone was seen only a few times. The chain is built from TRBV9 and TRBJ2-7, with TRBD1 matching over 10 bases. The CDR3 loop spans 13 amino acids. Germline V lookup: CDR1 SGDLS, CDR2 YYNGEE. The V gene end was trimmed by 7 bases and the J gene end by 5 bases; junction bases not matched to a gene: 6. In DNA, the CDR3 is TGTGCCAGCGCCCCGGGACAGGGGAACGAGCAGTACTTC. Residues: CASAPGQGNEQYF.

This chain connects TRBV24-1 to TRBJ2-5, with 8 nucleotides matching TRBD1. The length of the CDR3 is 14 residues. CDR1 and CDR2 (germline): KGHDR, SFDVKD. The junction had 11 bases not matched to a gene; V was cut back by 10 bases and J by 5 bases. CDR3 in amino acids: CATSGGGGGETQYF. The CDR3 nucleotides read TGTGCCACTTCAGGGGGCGGCGGCGGGGAGACCCAGTACTTC.

V and J are TRBV29-1 and TRBJ1-2; 9 bases are a match to TRBD1. The CDR3 sequence is 12 residues long. The germline V gene encodes CDR1 SQVTM and CDR2 ANQGSEA. V gave up 7 bases and J gave up 3 bases; unmatched junction bases: 3. Here the CDR3 DNA reads TGCAGCGGACGGACAGGGGACTATGGCTACACCTTC. Translation gives CSGRTGDYGYTF.

This clone has a single count. CDR3 residues: CATSDPAGASTDTQYF. The CDR3 DNA follows: TGTGCCACCAGTGACCCAGCGGGGGCTAGCACAGATACGCAGTATTTT. The chain joins TRBV24-1 to TRBJ2-3; 8 bases agree with TRBD2. This CDR3 contains 16 residues. Germline trimming cut 4 bases from V and 0 bases from J; bases unmatched to any gene: 5. CDR1 is KGHDR, CDR2 SFDVKD, per germline.

This clone came up a few times. V usage is TRBV6-5 and J usage is TRBJ2-1; the match to TRBD2 covers 13 bases. V gave up 6 bases and J gave up 4 bases; unmatched junction bases: 0. There are 14 residues in the CDR3. The germline CDR1 and CDR2 sequences are MNHEY and SVGAGI. DNA of the CDR3: TGTGCCAGCAGACTAGCGGGGGGGTACAATGAGCAGTTCTTC. This sequence encodes CASRLAGGYNEQFF.

The genes are TRBV12-3 or TRBV12-4 and TRBJ2-1; tentative D call: TRBD2 (5 bases). V gave up 5 bases and J gave up 12 bases, with 14 bases separating them. This CDR3 has 12 residues. The CDR3: CASSGSSIWQFF. The CDR3 DNA is TGTGCCAGCAGTGGATCTAGCATCTGGCAGTTCTTC.

The chain uses TRBV5-1 and TRBJ2-2; TRBD1 matches at 7 bases. Germline V gene lookup returns CDR1 SGHRS and CDR2 YFSETQ. The CDR3 consists of 15 residues. Losses at the gene ends were 2 bases for V and 2 bases for J; bases not matched to a gene: 3. This chain's CDR3 is CASSFGTENTGELFF. CDR3 in DNA: TGCGCCAGCAGCTTCGGGACAGAAAACACCGGGGAGCTGTTTTTT.

The chain carries TRBV24-1 and TRBJ1-5; 9 bases are a match to TRBD1. Trimming removed 4 bases from V and 7 bases from J; junction bases left unmatched: 7. The germline gives CDR1 KGHDR, CDR2 SFDVKD. This CDR3 spans 15 amino acids. This chain's CDR3 is CATSDGTGGAQPQHF. In DNA form, the CDR3 reads TGTGCCACCAGTGACGGAACAGGGGGCGCGCAGCCCCAGCATTTT.

The chain carries TRBV5-4 and TRBJ1-1; 9 bases are a match to TRBD1. V lost 6 bases to trimming and J lost 5 bases; unmatched junction nucleotides: 8. Germline lookup yields CDR1 SGHNT and CDR2 YYREEE (reference sequence). The length of the CDR3 is 14 residues. CDR3 sequence: CASTIGQGRTEAFF. CDR3 sequence (DNA): TGTGCCAGCACAATCGGACAGGGGAGGACTGAAGCTTTCTTT.

The gene calls are TRBV5-1 and TRBJ2-1; 11 bases are a match to TRBD2. Germline assignment: CDR1 SGHRS and CDR2 YFSETQ. The ends lost 7 bases at V and 5 bases at J; junction bases unmatched: 11. The CDR3 length is 16 residues. CDR3 sequence reads: CASEAEASGGHNEQFF. CDR3 bases: TGCGCCAGCGAAGCTGAGGCTAGCGGGGGGCACAATGAGCAGTTCTTC. The complete variable domain, with remaining parts taken from reference TRBV5-1 and TRBJ2-1, reads KAGVTQTPRYLIKTRGQQVTLSCSPISGHRSVSWYQQTPGQGLQFLFEYFSETQRNKGNFPGRFSGRQFSNSRSEMNVSTLELGDSALYLCASEAEASGGHNEQFFGPGTRLTVL.

The chain joins TRBV5-1 to TRBJ1-2, with D hard to call. Trimming removed 0 bases at V and 8 bases at J, with 11 bases between. Germline CDR1 SGHRS, CDR2 YFSETQ. The CDR3 is made up of 13 amino acids. The CDR3 protein is CASSLAVAEGYTF. CDR3 coding DNA: TGCGCCAGCAGCTTGGCAGTGGCGGAAGGCTACACCTTC. Using reference TRBV5-1 and TRBJ1-2 for the parts outside the CDR3, the full variable domain is KAGVTQTPRYLIKTRGQQVTLSCSPISGHRSVSWYQQTPGQGLQFLFEYFSETQRNKGNFPGRFSGRQFSNSRSEMNVSTLELGDSALYLCASSLAVAEGYTFGSGTRLTVV.

In this sample, this clone turned up a few times. The rearrangement uses TRBV5-1 and TRBJ2-4; TRBD1 aligns across 10 bases. CDR1 is SGHRS, CDR2 YFSETQ, per germline. This CDR3 has 13 residues. Trimming took 3 bases from V and 9 from J; bases not matched to a gene: 3. This CDR3 reads CASSSGQGSIQYF. The CDR3 DNA is TGCGCCAGCAGCTCGGGACAGGGGAGCATTCAGTACTTC. Using reference TRBV5-1 and TRBJ2-4 for the parts outside the CDR3, the full variable domain is KAGVTQTPRYLIKTRGQQVTLSCSPISGHRSVSWYQQTPGQGLQFLFEYFSETQRNKGNFPGRFSGRQFSNSRSEMNVSTLELGDSALYLCASSSGQGSIQYFGAGTRLSVL.

The V and J genes are TRBV5-4 and TRBJ2-7, with 11 positions matching TRBD1. The V gene's germline CDR1 is SGHNT and CDR2 YYREEE (reference sequence). Trimming cost V 4 bases and J 3 bases; bases outside gene matches: 3. The CDR3 is made up of 14 amino acids. The CDR3 DNA follows: TGTGCCAGCAGCAAGGGACAGGGGGGCTACGAGCAGTACTTC. Protein product: CASSKGQGGYEQYF.

The CDR3 here is CASSVVDSNNSPLHF. CDR3 in DNA: TGTGCCAGCAGCGTAGTCGACAGTAACAATTCACCCCTCCACTTT. J is TRBJ1-6 and V is TRBV9, with D possibly TRBD1 on 5 matching bases. Trimming took 0 bases from V and 7 from J, leaving 11 bases between them. The CDR3 has 15 residues. In germline, CDR1 is SGDLS, CDR2 YYNGEE.

The rearrangement uses TRBV28 and TRBJ2-5, with a tentative D call TRBD2 (6 bases). The CDR3 length is 15 residues. Looked up from germline, CDR1 is MDHEN and CDR2 is SYDVKM. V lost 7 bases and J lost 5, with 20 bases in between. This CDR3 reads CASTQWGREEETQYF. CDR3 bases: TGTGCCAGCACCCAATGGGGCAGGGAGGAGGAGACCCAGTACTTC.

This clone was seen a handful of times. This chain uses TRBV28 with TRBJ2-7; 15 bases match TRBD2. The V segment lost 4 bases and the J segment 3 bases; nucleotides outside the gene matches: 10. Germline CDR1 and CDR2: MDHEN and SYDVKM. This CDR3 is built from 18 residues. The CDR3 DNA sequence: TGTGCCAGCAGTTCCCCCTTCTGGACTAGCGGGGGGGGCTACGAGCAGTACTTC. Its protein is CASSSPFWTSGGGYEQYF.